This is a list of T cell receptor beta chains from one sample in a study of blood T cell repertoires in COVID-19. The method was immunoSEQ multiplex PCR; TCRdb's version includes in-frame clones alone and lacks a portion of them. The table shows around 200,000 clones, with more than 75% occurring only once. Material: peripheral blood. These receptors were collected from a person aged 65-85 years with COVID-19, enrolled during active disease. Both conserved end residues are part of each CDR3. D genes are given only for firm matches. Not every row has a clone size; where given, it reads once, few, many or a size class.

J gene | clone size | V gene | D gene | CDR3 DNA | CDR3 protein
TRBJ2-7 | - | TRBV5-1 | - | TGCGCCAGCAGCTTGTTTGGGGATGGGAGATACGAGCAGTACTTC | CASSLFGDGRYEQYF
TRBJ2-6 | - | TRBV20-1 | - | TGCAGTGCCCGGGATACATACGTCCTGACTTTC | CSARDTYVLTF
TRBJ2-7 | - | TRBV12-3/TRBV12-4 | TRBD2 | TGTGCCAGCAGTTTGGGACTAGCGGACGAGCAGTACTTC | CASSLGLADEQYF
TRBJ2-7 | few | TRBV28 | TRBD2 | TGTGCCAGCAGTTTAGGAACTAGCGGCGAGCAGTACTTC | CASSLGTSGEQYF
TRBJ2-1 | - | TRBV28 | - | TGTGCCAGCAGTTTGCCAACGCCCCCAAGACAGAGCTCCTACAATGAGCAGTTCTTC | CASSLPTPPRQSSYNEQFF
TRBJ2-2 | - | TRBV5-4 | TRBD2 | TGTGCCAGCGCCCCCACGGGACTAGACTTGTCCGGGGAGCTGTTTTTT | CASAPTGLDLSGELFF
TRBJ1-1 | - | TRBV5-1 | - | TGCGCCAGCAGTCAGATGAACACTGAAGCTTTCTTT | CASSQMNTEAFF
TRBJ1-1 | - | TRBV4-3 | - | TGCGCCAGCAGCCAAGATTGGGGGGGATGGCAGTTCGATGAAGCTTTCTTT | CASSQDWGGWQFDEAFF
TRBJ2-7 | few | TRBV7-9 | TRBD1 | TGTGCCAGCAGCTTACCGGGACAGGGACGGGTCGAGCAGTACTTC | CASSLPGQGRVEQYF
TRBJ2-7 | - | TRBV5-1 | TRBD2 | TGCGCCAGCAGCTTGATGGCTAGCGGGAGCAGCCACGAGCAGTACTTC | CASSLMASGSSHEQYF
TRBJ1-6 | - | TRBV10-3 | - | TGTGCCATCAGTGATGCGGAGAATTCACCCCTCCACTTT | CAISDAENSPLHF
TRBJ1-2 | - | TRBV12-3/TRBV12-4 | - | TGTGCCAGCAGCCAGGGGTTCGGCTACACCTTC | CASSQGFGYTF
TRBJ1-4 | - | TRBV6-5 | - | TGTGCCAGCAGTCCTATCCCTCCTAATGAAAAACTGTTTTTT | CASSPIPPNEKLFF
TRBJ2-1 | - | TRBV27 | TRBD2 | TGTGCCAGCAGTTTGACGGGAGGCATAAATGAGCAGTTCTTC | CASSLTGGINEQFF
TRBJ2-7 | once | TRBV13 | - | TGTGCCAGCAGCTCAAATCATTGGGACACCGGGAGGCTAGCGGAGAGAAAAGTCTCCTACGAGCAGTACTTC | CASSSNHWDTGRLAERKVSYEQYF
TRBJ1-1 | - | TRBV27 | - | TGTGCCAGCAGTTCCCGCGGGCAGAACACTGAAGCTTTCTTT | CASSSRGQNTEAFF
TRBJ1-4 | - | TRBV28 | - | TGTGCCAGCAGGCATTATCCCAGTCGGGGTTGGGAAAAACTGTTTTTT | CASRHYPSRGWEKLFF
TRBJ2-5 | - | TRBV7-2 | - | TGTGCCAGCAGCCAACACCCTCGGCCCATAACTATACAAGAGACCCAGTACTTC | CASSQHPRPITIQETQYF
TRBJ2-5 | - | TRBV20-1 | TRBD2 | TGCAGTGCTAGTTTGGTCGGTTCGTCTAGCGGAGCCCAAGAGACCCAGTACTTC | CSASLVGSSSGAQETQYF
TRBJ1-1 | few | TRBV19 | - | TGTGCCAGTAGTACGCAGGGTAGAAGTTCCACTGAAGCTTTCTTT | CASSTQGRSSTEAFF
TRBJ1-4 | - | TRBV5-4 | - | TGTGCCAGCAGCTTGGGTTCGGGGGTGTCAACTAATGAAAAACTGTTTTTT | CASSLGSGVSTNEKLFF
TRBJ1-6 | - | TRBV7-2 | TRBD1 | TGTGCCAGCAGCTCAAGACAGGGGGCGCTGTTGGATTCACCCCTCCACTTT | CASSSRQGALLDSPLHF
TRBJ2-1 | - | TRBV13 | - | TGTGCCAGCAGCTTAGTTTCCGATGAGCAGTTCTTC | CASSLVSDEQFF
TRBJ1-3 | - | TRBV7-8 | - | TGTGCCAGCAGCTTAGGAGGGAACGGAAACACCATATATTTT | CASSLGGNGNTIYF
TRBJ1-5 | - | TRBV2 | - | TGTGCCAGCAGTGGCCTAGATCAGCCCCAGCATTTT | CASSGLDQPQHF
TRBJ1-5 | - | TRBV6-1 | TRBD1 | TGTGCCAGCAGTGAGAGGACAGGGTTTAGTCAGCCCCAGCATTTT | CASSERTGFSQPQHF
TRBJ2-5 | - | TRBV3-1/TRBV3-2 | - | TGTGCCAGCAGCCAAGTCACAGGGCCTCAAGAGACCCAGTACTTC | CASSQVTGPQETQYF
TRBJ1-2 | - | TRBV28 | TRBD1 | TGTGCCAGCAACTCCCCGGACAGGGTTCTCTATGGCTACACCTTC | CASNSPDRVLYGYTF
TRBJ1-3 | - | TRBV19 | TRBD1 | TGTGCCAGTAGTAGGGACAGGTCCTCCGGAAACACCATATATTTT | CASSRDRSSGNTIYF
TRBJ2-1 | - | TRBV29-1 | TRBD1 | TGCAGCGTTGGGGACAGACCAAACCTGTACAATGAGCAGTTCTTC | CSVGDRPNLYNEQFF
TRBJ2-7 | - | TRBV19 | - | TGTGCCAGTAAGGGGGACGGAACTACCACCTACGAGCAGTACTTC | CASKGDGTTTYEQYF
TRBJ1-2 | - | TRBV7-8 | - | TGTGCCAGCAGCTTATCGGAAAGGGGGGGTAACTATGGCTACACCTTC | CASSLSERGGNYGYTF
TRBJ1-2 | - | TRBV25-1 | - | TGTGCCAGCAGAGCAGGATTCGCTAACTATGGCTACACCTTC | CASRAGFANYGYTF
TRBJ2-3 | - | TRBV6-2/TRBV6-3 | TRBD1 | TGTGCCAGCAGCGCAGGGGGCGGCGGCACAGATACGCAGTATTTT | CASSAGGGGTDTQYF
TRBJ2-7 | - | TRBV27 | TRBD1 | TGTGCCAGCAGTTGGGGAGCCCGGGACAGGGGGAATGAGCAGTACTTC | CASSWGARDRGNEQYF
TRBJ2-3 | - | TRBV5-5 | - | TGTGCCAGCAGCTTCTTCGTACGGGGGACTAGCACAGATACGCAGTATTTT | CASSFFVRGTSTDTQYF
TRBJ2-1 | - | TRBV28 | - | TGTGCCAGCACAGGGAGGATCGACAATGAGCAGTTCTTC | CASTGRIDNEQFF
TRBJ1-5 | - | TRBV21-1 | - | TGTGCCAGCTCGGGTAGCAATCAGCCCCAGCATTTT | CASSGSNQPQHF
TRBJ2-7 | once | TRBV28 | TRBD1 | TGTGCCAGCAGACGGACAGGAGCAGGGGAGCAGTACTTC | CASRRTGAGEQYF
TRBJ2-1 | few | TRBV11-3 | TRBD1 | TGTGCCAGCAGCCCGGGACAGCTTCGGAAAGTGAATGAGCAGTTCTTC | CASSPGQLRKVNEQFF
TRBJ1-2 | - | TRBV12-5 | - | TGTGCTAGTGGTTTCACGGGGGGAAACTACACCTTC | CASGFTGGNYTF
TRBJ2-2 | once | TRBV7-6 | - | TGTGCCAGTCACCAACCAGGGACCGGGGAGCTGTTTTTT | CASHQPGTGELFF
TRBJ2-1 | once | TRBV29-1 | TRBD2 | TGCAGCGTTGAGGGAAGGACTAGCGGAGGTCTATCCTACAATGAGCAGTTCTTC | CSVEGRTSGGLSYNEQFF
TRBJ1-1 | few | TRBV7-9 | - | TGTGCCAGCAGCGCGCTGGGGAGTCACACTGAAGCTTTCTTT | CASSALGSHTEAFF
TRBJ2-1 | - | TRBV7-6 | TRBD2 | TGTGCCAGCAGCGCTCAGACGGGAGGAAACAATGAGCAGTTCTTC | CASSAQTGGNNEQFF
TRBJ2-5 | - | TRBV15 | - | TGTGCCACCAGCAGAGGGGGGCAGGGAAGGGAGACCCAGTACTTC | CATSRGGQGRETQYF
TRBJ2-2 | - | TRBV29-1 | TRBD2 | TGCAGCGTTAGCGGGAGGGCCGGCGGGGAGCTGTTTTTT | CSVSGRAGGELFF
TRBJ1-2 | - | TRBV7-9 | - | TGTGCCAGCAGCTTACCGGGAGCGGCTTACACCTTC | CASSLPGAAYTF
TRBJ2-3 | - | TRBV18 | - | TGTGCCAGCTCACCACGGGTCAGGGCCAGGACAGATACGCAGTATTTT | CASSPRVRARTDTQYF
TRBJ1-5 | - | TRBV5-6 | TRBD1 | TGTGCCAGCAGCATGACAGGGGGTAATCAGCCCCAGCATTTT | CASSMTGGNQPQHF
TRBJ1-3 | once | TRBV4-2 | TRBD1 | TGTGCCAGCAGCCAGGGCGGGACAGGGGTATGGACCATATATTTT | CASSQGGTGVWTIYF
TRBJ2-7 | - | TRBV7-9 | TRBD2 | TGTGCCAGCAGCTTATACGGAGGGAGGGCCGTTCTGACCGAGCAGTACTTC | CASSLYGGRAVLTEQYF
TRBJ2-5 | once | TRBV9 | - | TGTGCCAGCAGCTCCAGTGGAGGGTCCCAAGAGACCCAGTACTTC | CASSSSGGSQETQYF
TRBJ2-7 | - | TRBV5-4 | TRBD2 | TGTGCCAGCTCGTCAAACGGCAAAGCGGGAGGCGGCTTC | CASSSNGKAGGGF